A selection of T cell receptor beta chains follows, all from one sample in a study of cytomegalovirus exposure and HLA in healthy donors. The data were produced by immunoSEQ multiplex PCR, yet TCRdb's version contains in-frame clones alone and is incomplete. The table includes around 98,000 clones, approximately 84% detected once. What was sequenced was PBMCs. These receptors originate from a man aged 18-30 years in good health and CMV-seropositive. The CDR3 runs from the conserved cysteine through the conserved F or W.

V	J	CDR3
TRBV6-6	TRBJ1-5	CASSYSRQGSNQPQHF
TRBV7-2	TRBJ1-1	CASSRRDRATTEAFF
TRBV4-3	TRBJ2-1	CASSQDVGAGQFF
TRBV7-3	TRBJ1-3	CASSLGSGPGNTIYF
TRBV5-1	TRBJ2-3	CASSSGDGPGGRTDTQYF
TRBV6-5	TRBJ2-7	CASSYEGGGVYEQYF
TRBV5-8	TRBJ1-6	CASSFLERKNSPLHF
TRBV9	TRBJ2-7	CASSVEGTGIYEQYF
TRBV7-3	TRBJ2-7	CASSLNHAVGGSTEQYF
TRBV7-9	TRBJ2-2	CASSLSSAGGTGELFF
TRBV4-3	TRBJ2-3	CASSQDPGDTQYF
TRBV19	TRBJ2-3	CASPTGDTQYF
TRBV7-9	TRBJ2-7	CASTDDRSSGEQYF
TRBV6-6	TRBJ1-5	CASSYSGGVRNQPQHF
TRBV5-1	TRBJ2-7	CASSSGQARGEQYF
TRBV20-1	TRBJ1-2	CSARVGGGYTF
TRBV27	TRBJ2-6	CASSFSSPSGANVLTF
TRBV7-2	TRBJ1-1	CASSLGGSVNTEAFF
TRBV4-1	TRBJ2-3	CASSLNVQGRGTDTQYF
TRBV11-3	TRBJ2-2	CASSLRSGGANTGELFF
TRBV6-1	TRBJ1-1	CASSEGLVLGGPEAFF
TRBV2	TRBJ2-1	CASRASGGAYNEQFF